The following is a T cell receptor (beta chain) sequence with its context. Its specificity is not known. Clones were sequenced by immunoSEQ multiplex PCR, and TCRdb holds only the in-frame ones, with some missing. There are some 200,000 clones in the sample; about 93% occur only once, and roughly 1% lies in the top ten. This CDR3 is built from 16 residues. Germline-derived CDR1 and CDR2 are LGHNA and YNFKEQ. After removal of 5 bases from V and 0 bases from J, the junction contained 6 bases not matched to a gene. These data come from a study of T cell responses to AZD1222 COVID-19 vaccine. Overall study findings and caveats: The donor cohort was predominantly white British with a female majority, and clonal diversity may have been underestimated. Repertoires were collected only later (after the peak T cell response had occurred). Along spike, vaccine-associated CD4 TCRs were found throughout, with dominance at 160-218 and 743-854.

Here the sequenced sample was peripheral blood, taken on day 0 of MenACWY control vaccination. The chain joins TRBV4-2 to TRBJ2-1; 8 bases align to TRBD2. The clonotype originates from an adult in good health. The CDR3 DNA reads TGTGCCAGCAGCTGGGGCGGGGGGAGCTCCTACAATGAGCAGTTCTTC. This encodes CASSWGGGSSYNEQFF.